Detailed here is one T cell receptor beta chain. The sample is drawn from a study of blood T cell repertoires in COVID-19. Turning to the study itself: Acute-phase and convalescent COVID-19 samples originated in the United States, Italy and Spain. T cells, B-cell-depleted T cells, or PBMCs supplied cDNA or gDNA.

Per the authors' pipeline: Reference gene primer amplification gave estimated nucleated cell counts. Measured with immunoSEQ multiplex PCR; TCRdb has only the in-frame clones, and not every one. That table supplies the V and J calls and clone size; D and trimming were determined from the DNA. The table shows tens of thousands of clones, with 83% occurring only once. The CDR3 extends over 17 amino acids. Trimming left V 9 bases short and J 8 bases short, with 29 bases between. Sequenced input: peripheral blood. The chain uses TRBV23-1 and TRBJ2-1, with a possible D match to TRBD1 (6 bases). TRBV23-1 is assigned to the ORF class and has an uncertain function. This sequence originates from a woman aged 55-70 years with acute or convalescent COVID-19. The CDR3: CARTFSVGDILYHEQFF. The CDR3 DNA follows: TGCGCCAGAACCTTTAGCGTGGGGGACATCCTTTACCATGAGCAGTTCTTC.